This TCR beta chain came from a study of T-cell reconstitution after alpha-beta-depleted transplantation in children. Of note for this clonotype: Antigen: not known.

Study findings and constraints: In patients about two months after transplant, alpha-beta T cells reportedly arose from several hundred expanded graft clones. Surviving recipient T cells and thymic progenitors accounted for the high day-60 TCRbeta diversity observed in some patients. Newly produced T cells mostly accounted for T-cell counts and diversity one year post-transplant.

Unique molecular identifiers were incorporated when the TCRbeta library was constructed. TCRdb passed the PCR reads through MiXCR, listing each CDR3 protein once. This table holds about 240,000 distinct CDR3 sequences, around 25% found once. The germline V gene encodes CDR1 SGHTA and CDR2 FQGTGA. Trimming removed 6 bases at V and 1 base at J, with 14 bases between. This CDR3 spans 15 amino acids. V is TRBV7-3 and J is TRBJ2-3; D is perhaps TRBD2 (6 bases). This specimen was PBMCs, taken before TCRalphabeta/CD19-depleted stem cell transplant. The receptor's source is a girl aged 2 to 9 with Fanconi anemia, due to receive a stem cell transplant. The CDR3 sequence: CASREPGLGTDTQYF. CDR3 DNA sequence: TGTGCCAGCAGGGAACCGGGACTGGGCACAGATACGCAGTATTTT.